This T cell receptor beta chain emerged from a study of T cell responses to AZD1222 COVID-19 vaccine. Whole-study results and caveats: Unmutated variant regions are reportedly targeted by nearly half of spike-specific TCRs.

Assay used: immunoSEQ multiplex PCR; TCRdb lists only in-frame clones, some missing. Here the sample spans fewer than 200,000 clones, 80% to 90% being singletons. Germline CDR1 MDHEN, CDR2 SYDVKM. The CDR3 runs 13 residues. V lost 2 bases and J 4 bases, leaving 8 bases between the germline ends. Note on this clone: What it binds is not known.

This TCR was recovered from an adult in good health. The source was peripheral blood, collected on day 0 of AZD1222 vaccination. V is TRBV28 and J is TRBJ1-2, with D perhaps matching TRBD1 (5 bases). The DNA of the CDR3 is TGTGCCAGCAGTTTACAGGGTCCCTATGGCTACACCTTC. Its translation is CASSLQGPYGYTF.